One sample yielded the 5 T cell receptor beta chains listed below, sequenced in a study of blood T cell repertoires in COVID-19. TCRdb's table, derived via immunoSEQ multiplex PCR, lists solely in-frame clones and lacks some. The sample records 130,000 or so clones, about 86% being singletons. The sequencing input was PBMCs or T cells enriched from blood (not recorded which). The source is a man between 40 and 49 years old with acute COVID-19.

J is TRBJ1-5 and V is TRBV28; D is ambiguous. V was cut by 5 bases and J by 8 bases, with 7 bases left in between. Germline CDR1 MDHEN, CDR2 SYDVKM. The CDR3 runs 11 residues. The CDR3 spells CASSRRKPQHF. The CDR3 DNA is TGTGCCAGCAGTAGGAGAAAGCCCCAGCATTTT.

V gene TRBV6-5 combines with J gene TRBJ1-2, with D unresolved. The CDR3 runs to 13 residues. V gave up 11 bases and J gave up 4 bases, with 17 bases separating them. Germline V gene sequence: CDR1 MNHEY, CDR2 SVGAGI. The CDR3 protein is CAGSVGVTYGYTF. The CDR3 DNA follows: TGTGCCGGTTCCGTCGGGGTAACCTATGGCTACACCTTC.

The chain couples TRBV6-5 to TRBJ2-7, with 8 positions matching TRBD2. Germline V gene lookup returns CDR1 MNHEY and CDR2 SVGAGI. V lost 0 bases and J lost 5; bases outside the gene matches: 6. The CDR3 runs to 15 residues. This CDR3 is CASSYSGGLADEQYF. CDR3 DNA: TGTGCCAGCAGTTACTCGGGTGGACTAGCTGACGAGCAGTACTTC.

This chain connects TRBV6-5 to TRBJ1-2, with 7 nucleotides matching TRBD1. Unmatched junction bases numbered 7, after V lost 5 bases and J lost 7 bases. CDR1 and CDR2 from the germline V gene are MNHEY and SVGAGI. The length of the CDR3 is 13 residues. The DNA of the CDR3 is TGTGCCAGCAGTCCCATACAGGGGTCTGGCTACACCTTC. Its protein is CASSPIQGSGYTF.

The chain joins TRBV5-6 to TRBJ1-4, with 7 bases matching TRBD1. Trimming removed 4 bases from V and 3 bases from J; junction bases left unmatched: 6. CDR1 SGHDT and CDR2 YYEEEE come from the germline V gene. This CDR3 comprises 15 residues. In DNA form, the CDR3 reads TGTGCCAGCAGCATCTGGCAGGGGGCTAATGAAAAACTGTTTTTT. Residues: CASSIWQGANEKLFF.